Presented here are 27 T cell receptor beta chains from one specimen sequenced in a study of identifying expanded T cells in peripheral blood (dated by TCRdb to about 2019). The library was generated by the immunoSEQ multiplex PCR assay. TCRdb re-hosts the immuneACCESS table, in-frame sequences only. Its copies lack some clones; in the studies checked, an unresolved V gene accounts for under half of them, and the cause for the rest is not known. The sample table holds over 90,000 clones, of which nearly 90% were seen once. The top ten hold 4.5% to 7% of the sample. The sample was blood. These receptors were collected from a person aged 18 to 75 in good health.

The gene calls are TRBV5-1 and TRBJ2-1, with 7 bases aligning to TRBD2. Trimming removed 6 bases from V and 8 bases from J; junction bases left unmatched: 23. The CDR3 sequence is 18 residues long. Germline V gives CDR1 SGHRS, CDR2 YFSETQ. CDR3 in amino acids: CASTSLPFVGGSPDEQFF. CDR3 nucleotides: TGCGCCAGCACGTCCCTCCCATTTGTCGGCGGGAGTCCCGATGAGCAGTTCTTC.

With regard to this clone: A junction end diverges from the germline sequence, so it may reflect a read error. This chain joins TRBV15 and TRBJ1-4, with D unclear. The CDR3 contains 14 residues. Per germline, CDR1 LNHNV and CDR2 YYDKDF (reference sequence). The CDR3 is CATSTYGGDEKLLF. CDR3 coding DNA: TGTGCCACCAGCACATATGGCGGTGATGAAAAACTGCTTTTT.

The chain recombines TRBV18 with TRBJ1-5, with TRBD1 as a possible D gene (6 bases). V dropped 0 bases and J dropped 0 bases, with 15 bases sitting between them. The germline V gene encodes CDR1 KGHSH and CDR2 LQKENI. CDR3 size: 18 residues. The CDR3 here is CASSPPSGGPDSNQPQHF. In DNA, the CDR3 is TGTGCCAGCTCACCACCTTCCGGGGGCCCGGATAGCAATCAGCCCCAGCATTTT.

The rearrangement links TRBV11-2 to TRBJ2-7; no definite D call. CDR1 is SGHAT, CDR2 FQNNGV, per germline. CDR3 length: 11 residues. V shed 3 bases and J shed 3 bases, with 3 bases lying between them. CDR3 region: CASSFSYEQYF. The DNA for the CDR3 is TGTGCCAGCAGCTTTAGCTACGAGCAGTACTTC.

The chain employs TRBV4-1 and TRBJ2-1, with TRBD2 identical over 14 bases. Germline V gene lookup returns CDR1 MGHRA and CDR2 YSYEKL. The CDR3 loop spans 18 amino acids. The ends lost 4 bases at V and 4 bases at J; junction bases unmatched: 9. The DNA of the CDR3 is TGCGCCAGCAGCCCCTCCCCTGGACTAGCGGGAGGATACAATGAGCAGTTCTTC. Protein product: CASSPSPGLAGGYNEQFF.

V and J are TRBV6-1 and TRBJ1-5; TRBD1 matches at 9 bases. Looked up from germline, CDR1 is MNHNS and CDR2 is SASEGT. V lost 5 bases to trimming and J lost 5 bases; unmatched junction nucleotides: 7. This CDR3 region has 15 residues. The CDR3 sequence is CASSLGQGVDQPQHF. The DNA for the CDR3 is TGTGCCAGCAGTCTGGGACAGGGAGTGGATCAGCCCCAGCATTTT.

The chain uses TRBV7-8 and TRBJ1-1; 7 bases are shared with TRBD1. CDR3 length: 15 amino acids. The germline gives CDR1 SGHVS, CDR2 FQNEAQ. V shed 1 base, J shed 5 bases, and the junction held 7 bases outside the gene matches. CDR3 sequence: CASSLEATGRTEAFF. CDR3 nucleotide sequence: TGTGCCAGCAGCTTAGAAGCGACAGGGAGAACTGAAGCTTTCTTT.

The genes are TRBV5-1 and TRBJ2-7; possibly TRBD1 for D (5 bases). V dropped 0 bases and J dropped 2 bases, with 12 bases sitting between them. The germline CDR1 and CDR2 sequences are SGHRS and YFSETQ. This CDR3 has 15 residues. The CDR3 coding sequence is TGCGCCAGCAGCTTGGGATGGGGCGGCGCCTACGAGCAGTACTTC. The encoded protein is CASSLGWGGAYEQYF. Using reference TRBV5-1 and TRBJ2-7 for the parts outside the CDR3, the full variable domain is KAGVTQTPRYLIKTRGQQVTLSCSPISGHRSVSWYQQTPGQGLQFLFEYFSETQRNKGNFPGRFSGRQFSNSRSEMNVSTLELGDSALYLCASSLGWGGAYEQYFGPGTRLTVT.

V is TRBV7-2 and J is TRBJ1-1, with 9 positions matching TRBD1. Germline loops: CDR1 SGHTA, CDR2 FQGNSA. The CDR3 has 13 amino acids. With V trimmed by 3 bases and J by 4 bases, 0 bases remained unmatched. The CDR3 loop reads CASSLTGGTEAFF. In DNA, the CDR3 is TGTGCCAGCAGCTTGACAGGGGGCACTGAAGCTTTCTTT.

The chain carries TRBV12-5 and TRBJ1-5, with a possible D match to TRBD1 (5 bases). The V end lost 3 bases, the J end lost 0 bases, and 18 bases lay between the germline ends. This CDR3 has 18 residues. CDR1 and CDR2 from the germline V gene are LGHNT and FRNRAP. CDR3 DNA sequence: TGTGCTAGTGGTTTAACGGGACGAGGTCTCTATAGCAATCAGCCCCAGCATTTT. Translating gives CASGLTGRGLYSNQPQHF.

The chain couples TRBV7-9 to TRBJ1-4; TRBD1 is a possible D gene (5 bases). Germline V CDR1 and CDR2: SEHNR, FQNEAQ (reference sequence). CDR3 length: 13 residues. The ends were cut back, 1 base at V and 6 bases at J, with 6 bases in the middle. Here the CDR3 DNA reads TGTGCCAGCAGCTTAGGAGGGGATGAAAAACTGTTTTTT. Encoded protein: CASSLGGDEKLFF.

V and J are TRBV7-9 and TRBJ2-7, with D tentatively TRBD2 (6 bases). The CDR3 contains 13 residues. Germline lookup yields CDR1 SEHNR and CDR2 FQNEAQ (reference sequence). The ends were cut back, 5 bases at V and 5 bases at J, with 13 bases in the middle. The CDR3 DNA reads as TGTGCCAGCAGCCGGGACTTCAATCACGAGCAGTACTTC. It codes for CASSRDFNHEQYF.

The chain recombines TRBV7-2 with TRBJ2-7, with 10 positions matching TRBD2. J was trimmed by 5 bases and V by 3 bases; bases with no gene match: 10. Germline CDR1 reads SGHTA; CDR2 reads FQGNSA. The CDR3 runs 16 residues. This CDR3 is CASSFYSGRALNEQYF. CDR3 coding DNA: TGTGCCAGCAGCTTTTACAGCGGGAGGGCCCTGAACGAGCAGTACTTC.

The chain links TRBV19 to TRBJ2-7, with 13 positions matching TRBD2. The germline V gene has CDR1 LNHDA and CDR2 SQIVND (reference sequence). This CDR3 is 15 amino acids long. The J segment lost 3 bases and the V segment lost 4 bases, leaving 3 bases of the junction unmatched. CDR3 nucleotide sequence: TGTGCCAGTAGTAGGACTAGCGGGGGTTACTACGAGCAGTACTTC. Translation gives CASSRTSGGYYEQYF.

CDR3 DNA sequence: TGTGCCAGCAGCACGACAGGGTCTCACTACGAGCAGTACTTC. It specifies CASSTTGSHYEQYF. The V and J genes are TRBV7-2 and TRBJ2-7, with 7 bases fitting TRBD1. The germline V gene encodes CDR1 SGHTA and CDR2 FQGNSA. Losses at the gene ends were 5 bases for V and 3 bases for J; bases not matched to a gene: 7. The CDR3 is 14 amino acids.

The rearrangement links TRBV4-1 to TRBJ1-1; maybe TRBD1 (5 bases). Germline CDR1 MGHRA, CDR2 YSYEKL. The CDR3 contains 15 residues. The germline V and J ends were trimmed by 2 bases and 2 bases, with 12 bases remaining between them. The CDR3 DNA is TGCGCCAGCAGCCAACCTATTAGGGGAAACACTGAAGCTTTCTTT. As protein: CASSQPIRGNTEAFF.

The V gene is TRBV5-8, the J gene TRBJ1-4; D is uncertain. Germline assignment: CDR1 SGHTS and CDR2 YDEGEE. The CDR3 contains 13 residues. The V end lost 4 bases, the J end lost 8 bases, and 12 bases lay between the germline ends. CDR3 nucleotide sequence: TGTGCCAGCAGCCCGTTAGTGGAGGAAAAACTGTTTTTT. This gives the protein CASSPLVEEKLFF. The whole variable domain, filled in from reference TRBV5-8 and TRBJ1-4, reads EAGVTQSPTHLIKTRGQQATLRCSPISGHTSVYWYQQALGLGLQFLLWYDEGEERNRGNFPPRFSGRQFPNYSSELNVNALELEDSALYLCASSPLVEEKLFFGSGTQLSVL.

The J gene is TRBJ2-5, the V gene TRBV4-1; D might be TRBD2 (7 bases). The length of the CDR3 is 17 residues. The germline V gene encodes CDR1 MGHRA and CDR2 YSYEKL. V was shortened by 2 bases and J by 0 bases, with 16 bases between the two germline ends. The CDR3 sequence is CASSQSFAGAYQETQYF. The CDR3 coding sequence is TGCGCCAGCAGCCAAAGTTTCGCGGGGGCGTACCAAGAGACCCAGTACTTC.

The V call is TRBV5-1, the J call TRBJ2-6, with D possibly being TRBD1 or TRBD2 (5 bases each). CDR1 and CDR2 from the germline V gene are SGHRS and YFSETQ. This CDR3 comprises 15 residues. Between the trimmed V and J ends, which lost 3 bases and 0 bases, there was a span of 7 bases. CDR3 coding DNA: TGCGCCAGCAGCTCCGGGACCTCTGGGGCCAACGTCCTGACTTTC. Protein sequence: CASSSGTSGANVLTF.

The chain employs TRBV11-3 and TRBJ1-2; D call uncertain. Looked up from germline, CDR1 is SGHNT and CDR2 is YENEEA. Trimming stripped 0 bases from V and 4 bases from J, with 9 bases between. CDR3 length: 14 amino acids. CDR3 amino acids: CASSLDPVIYGYTF. The CDR3 DNA sequence: TGTGCCAGCAGCTTAGACCCCGTTATCTATGGCTACACCTTC.

The chain combines TRBV7-2 with TRBJ1-2; D possibly corresponds to TRBD1 (5 bases). The CDR3 sequence is 12 residues long. Germline assignment: CDR1 SGHTA and CDR2 FQGNSA. Trimming pared 7 bases from V and 4 bases from J, leaving 10 bases between. The CDR3 sequence: CASTRDSYGYTF. In nucleotides, the CDR3 is TGTGCCAGCACCCGAGACAGCTATGGCTACACCTTC.

The CDR3: CASTEQGARETQYF. CDR3 bases: TGTGCCAGCACCGAACAGGGGGCGAGGGAGACCCAGTACTTC. The V call is TRBV2, the J call TRBJ2-5; 9 nucleotides align to TRBD1. The V gene end was trimmed by 7 bases and the J gene end by 5 bases; junction bases not matched to a gene: 8. The CDR3 extends over 14 amino acids. Germline V gene lookup returns CDR1 SNHLY and CDR2 FYNNEI. The entire variable domain, with the rest obtained from reference TRBV2 and TRBJ2-5, is as follows: EPEVTQTPSHQVTQMGQEVILRCVPISNHLYFYWYRQILGQKVEFLVSFYNNEISEKSEIFDDQFSVERPDGSNFTLKIRSTKLEDSAMYFCASTEQGARETQYFGPGTRLLVL.

The gene calls are TRBV5-5 and TRBJ1-2, with 7 bases lining up with TRBD1. CDR1 SGHKS and CDR2 YYEKEE come from the germline V gene (reference sequence). This CDR3 region has 16 residues. V trimming: 6 bases; J trimming: 1 base; junction bases outside the gene matches: 12. The CDR3 coding sequence is TGTGCCAGCAATGTGGGACAGTACCCCTTTAACTATGGCTACACCTTC. Its protein product is CASNVGQYPFNYGYTF.

V gene TRBV7-3 combines with J gene TRBJ2-5, with a possible D match to TRBD2 (5 bases). The germline V and J ends were trimmed by 6 bases and 5 bases, with 13 bases remaining between them. This CDR3 comprises 13 residues. CDR1 is SGHTA, CDR2 FQGTGA, per germline. In DNA, the CDR3 is TGTGCCAGCAGTTTGGAGGTGGCGGAGACCCAGTACTTC. This sequence encodes CASSLEVAETQYF.

This rearrangement joins TRBV19 to TRBJ2-1; D ambiguous. This CDR3 has 15 residues. Germline V gives CDR1 LNHDA, CDR2 SQIVND (reference sequence). Trimming shortened V by 4 bases and J by 0 bases, and 10 bases separated the two germline ends. The CDR3 DNA follows: TGTGCCAGTAGTACCCTATCAAGCTCCTACAATGAGCAGTTCTTC. It translates to CASSTLSSSYNEQFF.

V gene TRBV13 combines with J gene TRBJ2-1, with D hard to call. Germline values: CDR1 PRHDT, CDR2 FYEKMQ (reference sequence). The V end was cut by 2 bases, the J end by 7 bases, with 12 bases between. The CDR3 loop spans 14 amino acids. Here the CDR3 reads CASSLRTSRNEQFF. The CDR3 DNA sequence: TGTGCCAGCAGCTTACGGACGAGCAGGAATGAGCAGTTCTTC.

This clone was recorded a few times. The chain is built from TRBV29-1 and TRBJ1-2, with D perhaps matching TRBD1 (5 bases). CDR1 and CDR2 (germline): SQVTM, ANQGSEA. With 4 bases removed from V and 4 bases from J, the gap between germline ends came to 13 bases. The CDR3 contains 13 residues. CDR3 in DNA: TGCAGCGTTGGTGGCGGGCAGGGCTATGGCTACACCTTC. Protein product: CSVGGGQGYGYTF.